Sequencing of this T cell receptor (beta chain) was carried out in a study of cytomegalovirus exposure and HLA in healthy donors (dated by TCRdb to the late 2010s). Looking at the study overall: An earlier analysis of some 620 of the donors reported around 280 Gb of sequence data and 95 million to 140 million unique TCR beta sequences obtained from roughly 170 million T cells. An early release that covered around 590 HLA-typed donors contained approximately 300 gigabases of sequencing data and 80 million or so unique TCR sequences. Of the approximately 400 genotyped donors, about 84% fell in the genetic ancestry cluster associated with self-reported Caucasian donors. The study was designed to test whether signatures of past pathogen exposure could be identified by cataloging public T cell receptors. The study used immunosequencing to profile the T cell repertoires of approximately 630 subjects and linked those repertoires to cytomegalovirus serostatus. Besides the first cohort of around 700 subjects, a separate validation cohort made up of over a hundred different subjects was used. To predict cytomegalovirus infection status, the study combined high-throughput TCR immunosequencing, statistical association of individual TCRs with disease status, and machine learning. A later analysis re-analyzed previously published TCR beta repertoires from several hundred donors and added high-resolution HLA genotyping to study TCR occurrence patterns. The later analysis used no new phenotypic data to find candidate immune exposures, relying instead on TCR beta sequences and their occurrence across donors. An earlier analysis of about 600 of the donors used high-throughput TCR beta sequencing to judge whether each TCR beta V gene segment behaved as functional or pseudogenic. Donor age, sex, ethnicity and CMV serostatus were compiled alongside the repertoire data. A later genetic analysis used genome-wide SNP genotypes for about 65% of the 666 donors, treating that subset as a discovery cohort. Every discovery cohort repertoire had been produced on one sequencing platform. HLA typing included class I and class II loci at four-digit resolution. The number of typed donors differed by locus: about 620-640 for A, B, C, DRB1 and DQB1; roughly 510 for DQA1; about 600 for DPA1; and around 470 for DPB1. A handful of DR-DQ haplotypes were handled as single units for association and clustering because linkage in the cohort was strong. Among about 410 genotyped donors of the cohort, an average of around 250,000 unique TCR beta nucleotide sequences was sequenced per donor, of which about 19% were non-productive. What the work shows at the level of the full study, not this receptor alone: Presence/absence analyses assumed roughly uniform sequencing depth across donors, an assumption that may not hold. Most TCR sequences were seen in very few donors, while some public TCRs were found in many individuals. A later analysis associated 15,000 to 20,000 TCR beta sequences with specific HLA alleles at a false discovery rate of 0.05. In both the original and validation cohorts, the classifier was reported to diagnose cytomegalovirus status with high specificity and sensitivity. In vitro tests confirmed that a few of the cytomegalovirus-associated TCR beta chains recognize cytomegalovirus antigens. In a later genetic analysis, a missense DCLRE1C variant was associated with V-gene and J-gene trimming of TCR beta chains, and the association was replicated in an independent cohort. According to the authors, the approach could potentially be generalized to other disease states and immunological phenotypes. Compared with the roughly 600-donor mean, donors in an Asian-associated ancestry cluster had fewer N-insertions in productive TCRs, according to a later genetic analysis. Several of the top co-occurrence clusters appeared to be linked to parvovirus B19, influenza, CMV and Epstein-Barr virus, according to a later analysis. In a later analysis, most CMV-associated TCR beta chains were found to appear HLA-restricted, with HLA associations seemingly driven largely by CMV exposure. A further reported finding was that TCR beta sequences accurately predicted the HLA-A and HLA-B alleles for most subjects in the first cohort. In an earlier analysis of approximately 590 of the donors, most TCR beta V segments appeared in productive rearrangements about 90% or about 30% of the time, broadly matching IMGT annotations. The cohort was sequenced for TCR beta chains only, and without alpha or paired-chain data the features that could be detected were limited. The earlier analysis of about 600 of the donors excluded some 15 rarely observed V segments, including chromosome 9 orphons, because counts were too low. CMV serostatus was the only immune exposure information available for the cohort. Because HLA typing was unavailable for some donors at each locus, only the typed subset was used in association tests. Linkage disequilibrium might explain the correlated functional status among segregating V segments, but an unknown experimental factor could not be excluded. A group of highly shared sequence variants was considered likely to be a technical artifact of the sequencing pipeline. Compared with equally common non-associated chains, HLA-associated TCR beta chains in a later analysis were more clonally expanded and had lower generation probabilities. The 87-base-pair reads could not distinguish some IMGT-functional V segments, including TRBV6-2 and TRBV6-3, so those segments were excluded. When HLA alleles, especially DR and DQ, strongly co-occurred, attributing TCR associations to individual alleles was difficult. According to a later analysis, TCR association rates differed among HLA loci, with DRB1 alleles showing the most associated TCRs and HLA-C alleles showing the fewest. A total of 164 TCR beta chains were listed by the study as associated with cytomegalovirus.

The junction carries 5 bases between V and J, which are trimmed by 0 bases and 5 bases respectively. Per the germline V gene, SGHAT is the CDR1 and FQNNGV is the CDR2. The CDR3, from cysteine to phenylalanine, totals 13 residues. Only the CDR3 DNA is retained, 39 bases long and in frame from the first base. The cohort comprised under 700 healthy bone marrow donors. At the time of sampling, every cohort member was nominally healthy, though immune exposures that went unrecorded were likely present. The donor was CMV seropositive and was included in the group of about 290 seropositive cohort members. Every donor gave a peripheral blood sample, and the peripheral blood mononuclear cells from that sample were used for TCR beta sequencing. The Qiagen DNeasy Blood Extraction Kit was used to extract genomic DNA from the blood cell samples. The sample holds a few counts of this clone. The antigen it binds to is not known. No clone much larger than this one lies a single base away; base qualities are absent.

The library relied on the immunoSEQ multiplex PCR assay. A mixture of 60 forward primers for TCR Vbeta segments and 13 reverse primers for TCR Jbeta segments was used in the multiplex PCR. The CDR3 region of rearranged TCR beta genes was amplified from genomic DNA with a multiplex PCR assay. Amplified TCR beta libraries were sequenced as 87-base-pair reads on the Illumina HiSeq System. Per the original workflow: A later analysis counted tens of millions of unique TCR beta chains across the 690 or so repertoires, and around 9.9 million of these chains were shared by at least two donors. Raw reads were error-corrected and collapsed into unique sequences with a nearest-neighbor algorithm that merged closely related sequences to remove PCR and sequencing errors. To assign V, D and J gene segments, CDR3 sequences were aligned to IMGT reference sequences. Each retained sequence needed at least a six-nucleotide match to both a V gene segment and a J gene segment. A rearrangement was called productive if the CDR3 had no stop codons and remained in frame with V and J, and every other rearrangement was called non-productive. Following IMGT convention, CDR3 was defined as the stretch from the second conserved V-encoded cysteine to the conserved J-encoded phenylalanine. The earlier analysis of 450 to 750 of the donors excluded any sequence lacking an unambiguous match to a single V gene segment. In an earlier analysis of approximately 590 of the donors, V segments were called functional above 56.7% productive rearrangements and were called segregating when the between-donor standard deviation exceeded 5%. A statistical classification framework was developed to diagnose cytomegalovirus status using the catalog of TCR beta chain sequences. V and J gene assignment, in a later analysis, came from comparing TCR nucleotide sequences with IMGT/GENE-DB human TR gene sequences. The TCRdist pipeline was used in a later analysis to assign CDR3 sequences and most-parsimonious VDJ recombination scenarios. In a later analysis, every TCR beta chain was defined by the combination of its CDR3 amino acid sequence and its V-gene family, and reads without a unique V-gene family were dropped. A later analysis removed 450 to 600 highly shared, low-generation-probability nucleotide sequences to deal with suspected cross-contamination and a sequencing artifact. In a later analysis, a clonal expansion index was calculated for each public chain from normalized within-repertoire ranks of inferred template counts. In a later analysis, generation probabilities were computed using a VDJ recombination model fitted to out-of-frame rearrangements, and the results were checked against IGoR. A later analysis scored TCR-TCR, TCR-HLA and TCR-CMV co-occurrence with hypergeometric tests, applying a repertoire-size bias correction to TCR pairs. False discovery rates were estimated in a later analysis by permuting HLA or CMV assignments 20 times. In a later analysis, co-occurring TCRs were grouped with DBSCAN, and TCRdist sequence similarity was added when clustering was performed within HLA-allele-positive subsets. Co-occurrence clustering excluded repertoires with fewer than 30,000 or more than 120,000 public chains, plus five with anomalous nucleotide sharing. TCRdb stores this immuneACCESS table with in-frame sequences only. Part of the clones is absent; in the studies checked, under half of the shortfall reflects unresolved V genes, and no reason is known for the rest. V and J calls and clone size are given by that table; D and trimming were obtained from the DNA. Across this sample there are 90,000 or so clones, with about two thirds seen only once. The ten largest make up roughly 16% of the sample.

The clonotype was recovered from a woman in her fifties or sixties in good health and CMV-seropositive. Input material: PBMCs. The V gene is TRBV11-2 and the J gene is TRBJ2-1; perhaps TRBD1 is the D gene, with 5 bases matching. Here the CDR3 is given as CASSLDRDNEQFF. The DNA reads TGTGCCAGCAGCTTAGACAGGGACAATGAGCAGTTCTTC.